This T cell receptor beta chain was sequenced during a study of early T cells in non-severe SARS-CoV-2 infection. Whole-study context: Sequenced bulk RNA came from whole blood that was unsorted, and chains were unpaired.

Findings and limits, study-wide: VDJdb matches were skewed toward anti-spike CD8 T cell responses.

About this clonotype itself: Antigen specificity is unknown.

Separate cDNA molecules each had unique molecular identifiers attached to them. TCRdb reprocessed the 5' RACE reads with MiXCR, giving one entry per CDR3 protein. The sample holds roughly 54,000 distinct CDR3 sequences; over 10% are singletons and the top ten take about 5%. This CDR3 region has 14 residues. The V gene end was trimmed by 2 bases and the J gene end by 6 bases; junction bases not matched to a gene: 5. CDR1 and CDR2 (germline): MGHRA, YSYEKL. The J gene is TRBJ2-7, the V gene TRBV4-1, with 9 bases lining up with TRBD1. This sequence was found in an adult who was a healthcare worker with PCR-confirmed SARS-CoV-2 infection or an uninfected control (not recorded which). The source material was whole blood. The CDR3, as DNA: TGCGCCAGCAGCCAACTTACAGGGGGCGGCGAGCAGTACTTC. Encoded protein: CASSQLTGGGEQYF.